The T cell receptor beta chain described here comes from a study of cytomegalovirus exposure and HLA in healthy donors (dated by TCRdb to about 2017). General notes on the study: In an earlier analysis of roughly 590 of the donors, less than 350 Gb of sequence data and 100 million or so unique TCR beta sequences from 180 million or so T cells were reported. HLA typing covered class I and class II loci at four-digit resolution. A later analysis re-examined previously published TCR beta repertoires from about 700 donors and added high-resolution HLA genotyping to investigate patterns of TCR occurrence. Along with the approximately 700-subject first cohort, a separate validation cohort of around 110 different subjects was used. A later genetic analysis took genome-wide SNP genotypes for about three fifths of the roughly 700 donors and used that subset as a discovery cohort. To predict cytomegalovirus infection status, the study brought together high-throughput TCR immunosequencing, statistical association of individual TCRs with disease status, and machine learning. The number of typed donors differed by locus: roughly 620-640 for A, B, C, DRB1 and DQB1; 500 to 550 for DQA1; about 600 for DPA1; and 400 to 480 for DPB1. About five DR-DQ haplotypes were treated as single units for association and clustering because of strong linkage in the cohort. All discovery cohort repertoires had been generated using a single sequencing platform. An earlier analysis of some 500 of the donors used high-throughput TCR beta sequencing to judge whether each TCR beta V gene segment behaved as functional or pseudogenic. Among about 360 genotyped donors of the cohort, an average of about 240,000 unique TCR beta nucleotide sequences were sequenced per donor, roughly 18% of them non-productive. Donor age, sex, ethnicity and CMV serostatus were compiled together with the repertoire data. The genetic ancestry cluster associated with self-reported Caucasian donors included 81% of the 398 genotyped donors. The study profiled the T cell repertoires of 550 to 700 subjects by immunosequencing and related them to cytomegalovirus serostatus. Rather than drawing on any new phenotypic data, the later analysis identified candidate immune exposures from TCR beta sequences and the way those sequences occurred across donors. The study was designed to test whether signatures of past pathogen exposure could be identified by cataloging public T cell receptors. An early release covering roughly 600 HLA-typed donors comprised approximately 300 gigabases of sequencing data and around 80 million unique TCR sequences.

The cohort was made up of about 670 healthy bone marrow donors. All cohort members were sampled while nominally healthy, although unrecorded immune exposures were likely present. The donor tested CMV seropositive, placing the donor among the 289 seropositive members of the cohort. Each donor provided a peripheral blood sample, and peripheral blood mononuclear cells were used for TCR beta sequencing. The Qiagen DNeasy Blood Extraction Kit was used to extract genomic DNA from the blood cell samples. From the cysteine through the phenylalanine, the CDR3 covers 15 amino acids. Only the CDR3 portion is preserved as DNA: 45 bases, with reading frame beginning at the first base. Via the germline V gene, CDR1 is SGHVS and CDR2 FNYEAQ. V and J are trimmed by 5 bases and 3 bases, and the gene matches miss 5 bases of the junction. Overall results and qualifications from the work: A later analysis found that most CMV-associated TCR beta chains appeared HLA-restricted, with HLA associations seemingly driven largely by CMV exposure. The study gave a list of under 200 TCR beta chains associated with cytomegalovirus. A later analysis reported that several top co-occurrence clusters appeared linked to parvovirus B19, influenza, CMV and Epstein-Barr virus. Compared with equally common non-associated chains, HLA-associated TCR beta chains in a later analysis were more clonally expanded and had lower generation probabilities. When HLA alleles, especially DR and DQ, strongly co-occurred, TCR associations were difficult to assign to individual alleles. The classifier was reported to diagnose cytomegalovirus status with high specificity and sensitivity in both the original cohort and the validation cohort. Immune exposure information for the cohort was limited to CMV serostatus. Some IMGT-functional V segments, including TRBV6-2 and TRBV6-3, could not be distinguished by the 87-base-pair reads and were therefore excluded. In an earlier analysis of a few hundred of the donors, most TCR beta V segments were observed in productive rearrangements about 87% or about 30% of the time, broadly matching IMGT annotations. A cluster of highly shared sequence variants was judged likely to be a technical artifact of the sequencing pipeline. Across donors, most TCR sequences were observed very rarely, whereas some public TCRs were present in many individuals. In this cohort, only TCR beta chains were sequenced, and detectable features were limited by the absence of alpha or paired-chain data. V-gene and J-gene trimming of TCR beta chains was associated with a missense DCLRE1C variant in a later genetic analysis, and the association was replicated in an independent cohort. Because counts were too low, 15 to 20 rarely observed V segments, including chromosome 9 orphons, were excluded from the earlier analysis of some 540 of the donors. Sequencing depth was assumed to be roughly uniform across donors in the presence/absence analyses, though that assumption may not hold. Because HLA typing was unavailable for some donors at each locus, only the typed subset was used in association tests. The authors suggested that the approach could potentially be extended to other disease states and immunological phenotypes. Specific HLA alleles were associated with some 15,000 TCR beta sequences at a false discovery rate of 0.05 in a later analysis. According to a later analysis, TCR association rates differed among HLA loci, with DRB1 alleles showing the most associated TCRs and HLA-C alleles showing the fewest. Linkage disequilibrium might explain the correlated functional status among segregating V segments, but an unknown experimental factor could not be excluded. A further reported finding was that TCR beta sequences accurately predicted the HLA-A and HLA-B alleles for most subjects in the first cohort. Compared with the roughly 700-donor mean, donors in an Asian-associated ancestry cluster had fewer N-insertions in productive TCRs, according to a later genetic analysis. In vitro tests confirmed that a few of the cytomegalovirus-associated TCR beta chains recognize cytomegalovirus antigens.

Concerning this clone itself: Its antigen is unknown. No quality values exist for individual bases; no much larger clone is one base distant.

Receptor libraries were prepared by the immunoSEQ multiplex PCR assay. A mixture of 60 forward primers for TCR Vbeta segments and 13 reverse primers for TCR Jbeta segments was used in the multiplex PCR. The CDR3 region of rearranged TCR beta genes was amplified from genomic DNA with a multiplex PCR assay. The amplified TCR beta libraries were sequenced on the Illumina HiSeq System as 87-base-pair reads. The authors' pipeline ran thus. In a later analysis, roughly 80 million unique TCR beta chains were counted across the 500 to 700 repertoires, and roughly 11 million of these chains were shared by at least two donors. To remove PCR and sequencing errors, raw reads were error-corrected and collapsed into unique sequences using a nearest-neighbor algorithm that merged closely related sequences. To assign V, D and J gene segments, CDR3 sequences were aligned to IMGT reference sequences. For a sequence to be retained, a match of at least six nucleotides to both a V gene segment and a J gene segment was required. Rearrangements were called productive when the CDR3 lacked stop codons and stayed in frame with V and J; all others were non-productive. Following IMGT convention, CDR3 was defined as the stretch from the second conserved V-encoded cysteine up to the conserved J-encoded phenylalanine. Sequences without an unambiguous match to a single V gene segment were excluded from the earlier analysis of approximately 560 of the donors. An earlier analysis of several hundred of the donors called V segments functional above 56.7% productive rearrangements and segregating when the between-donor standard deviation exceeded 5%. To diagnose cytomegalovirus status from the catalog of TCR beta chain sequences, a statistical classification framework was built. A later analysis assigned V and J genes by comparing TCR nucleotide sequences with IMGT/GENE-DB human TR gene sequences. The TCRdist pipeline was used in a later analysis to assign CDR3 sequences and most-parsimonious VDJ recombination scenarios. In a later analysis, each TCR beta chain was defined by its CDR3 amino acid sequence together with its V-gene family, and reads lacking a unique V-gene family were excluded. As a way to deal with suspected cross-contamination and a sequencing artifact, a later analysis dropped more than 500 nucleotide sequences that were highly shared and had low generation probability. In a later analysis, a clonal expansion index for each public chain was calculated from normalized within-repertoire ranks of inferred template counts. A later analysis computed generation probabilities with a VDJ recombination model fitted to out-of-frame rearrangements, and checked the results against IGoR. A later analysis scored TCR-TCR, TCR-HLA and TCR-CMV co-occurrence with hypergeometric tests, applying a repertoire-size bias correction to TCR pairs. False discovery rates were estimated in a later analysis by permuting HLA or CMV assignments 20 times. In a later analysis, co-occurring TCRs were grouped with DBSCAN, and TCRdist sequence similarity was added when clustering was performed within HLA-allele-positive subsets. Repertoires with fewer than 30,000 or more than 120,000 public chains, plus five repertoires with anomalous nucleotide sharing, were excluded from co-occurrence clustering. TCRdb mirrors the immuneACCESS table, restricted to in-frame sequences. Some clones are absent from its copies; in checked studies, under half trace to an unresolved V gene, and the reason for the others is unknown. V and J calls and clone size follow that table, whereas D and trimming were derived from the DNA. Recorded for this sample are 210,000 or so clones; over 75% of them occurred a single time. 9.5% to 13% of the sample is in the top ten clones.

This clonotype was obtained from a woman between 45 and 65 years old in good health and CMV-seropositive. The rearranged chain carries TRBV7-6 and TRBJ1-5; TRBD1 fits 9 bases in the junction. The sequenced sample consisted of PBMCs. The bases read TGTGCCAGCAGCATAGGGACAGGGACCAATCAGCCCCAGCATTTT. It encodes CASSIGTGTNQPQHF.